The clone carrying this T cell receptor (beta chain) is a singleton in its sample. What it binds is not known. The germline V and J ends were trimmed by 3 bases and 3 bases, with 12 bases remaining between them. Germline V lookup: CDR1 SNHLY, CDR2 FYNNEI. CDR3 length: 14 residues. The source of the sample is a study of T cell responses to AZD1222 COVID-19 vaccine. Sequencing was performed with immunoSEQ multiplex PCR; in TCRdb, only in-frame clones are kept and a portion is missing. Here the sample spans around 110,000 clones, around 92% being singletons. Notes on the study in general: Nearly half of the spike-specific TCRs reportedly recognize variant regions that carry no mutations.

This receptor was obtained from an adult in good health. V gene TRBV2 combines with J gene TRBJ2-7; no reliable D call. The sample here was peripheral blood, taken on day 0 of AZD1222 vaccination. The CDR3 loop reads CASSDNRDHYEQYF. CDR3 DNA: TGTGCCAGCAGTGACAACAGAGACCACTACGAGCAGTACTTC.